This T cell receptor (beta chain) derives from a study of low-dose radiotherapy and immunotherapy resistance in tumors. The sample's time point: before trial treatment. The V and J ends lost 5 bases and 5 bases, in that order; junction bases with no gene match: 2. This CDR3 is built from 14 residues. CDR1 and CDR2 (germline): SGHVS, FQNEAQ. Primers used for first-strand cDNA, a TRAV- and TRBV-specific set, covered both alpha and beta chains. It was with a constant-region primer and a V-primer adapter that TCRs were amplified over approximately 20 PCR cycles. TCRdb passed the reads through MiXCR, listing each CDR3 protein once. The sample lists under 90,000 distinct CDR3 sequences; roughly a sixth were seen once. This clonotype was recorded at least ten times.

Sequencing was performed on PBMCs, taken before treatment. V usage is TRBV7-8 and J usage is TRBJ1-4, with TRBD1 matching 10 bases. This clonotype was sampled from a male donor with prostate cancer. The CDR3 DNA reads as TGTGCCAGCAGCAGACAGGGGGCAAATGAAAAACTGTTTTTT. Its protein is CASSRQGANEKLFF. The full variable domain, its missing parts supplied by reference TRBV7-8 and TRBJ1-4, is GAGVSQSPRYKVAKRGQDVALRCDPISGHVSLFWYQQALGQGPEFLTYFQNEAQLDKSGLPSDRFFAERPEGSVSTLKIQRTQQEDSAVYLCASSRQGANEKLFFGSGTQLSVL.